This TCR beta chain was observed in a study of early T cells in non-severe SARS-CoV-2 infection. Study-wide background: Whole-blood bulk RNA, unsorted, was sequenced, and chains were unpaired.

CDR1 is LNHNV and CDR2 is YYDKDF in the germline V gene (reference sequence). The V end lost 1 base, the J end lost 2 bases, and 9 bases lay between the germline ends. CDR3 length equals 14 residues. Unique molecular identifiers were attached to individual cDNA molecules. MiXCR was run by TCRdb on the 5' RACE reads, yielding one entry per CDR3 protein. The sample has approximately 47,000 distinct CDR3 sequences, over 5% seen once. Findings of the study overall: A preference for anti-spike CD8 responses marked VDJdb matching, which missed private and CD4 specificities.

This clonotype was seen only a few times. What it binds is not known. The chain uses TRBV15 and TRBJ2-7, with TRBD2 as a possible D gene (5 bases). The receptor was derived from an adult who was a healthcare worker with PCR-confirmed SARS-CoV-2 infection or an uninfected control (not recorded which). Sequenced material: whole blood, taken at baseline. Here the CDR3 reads CATSRGLPAYEQYF. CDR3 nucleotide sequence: TGTGCCACCAGCAGAGGACTACCCGCCTACGAGCAGTACTTC.